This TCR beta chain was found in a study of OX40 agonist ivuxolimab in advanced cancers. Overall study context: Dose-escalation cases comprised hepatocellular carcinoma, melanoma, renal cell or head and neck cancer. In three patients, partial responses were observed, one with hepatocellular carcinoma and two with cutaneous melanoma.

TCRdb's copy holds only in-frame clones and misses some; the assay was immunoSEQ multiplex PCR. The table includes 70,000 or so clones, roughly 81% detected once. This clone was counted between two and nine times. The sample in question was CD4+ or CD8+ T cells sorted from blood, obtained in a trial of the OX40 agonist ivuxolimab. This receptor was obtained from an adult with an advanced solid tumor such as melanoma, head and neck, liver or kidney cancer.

CDR3 loop: CASEMSGGRTYNEQFF. The CDR3 nucleotides are TGTGCCAGCGAGATGTCGGGCGGGAGGACTTACAATGAGCAGTTCTTC. This chain connects TRBV28 to TRBJ2-1; 8 bases map to TRBD2. Germline CDR1 reads MDHEN; CDR2 reads SYDVKM. There are 16 residues in the CDR3. V dropped 8 bases and J dropped 4; count of bases not matched to a gene: 13.